Listed below are T cell receptor beta chains from one sample, sequenced in a study of STAT5B mutations in CD4+ large granular lymphocyte leukemia. Assay used: immunoSEQ multiplex PCR; TCRdb lists only in-frame clones, some missing. Of about 30,000 clones in the sample, 79% were seen once. Sequencing was carried out using CD4+ T cells from blood buffy coats. All receptors come from a human donor in good health. Both conserved end residues are part of each CDR3. D genes are given only for firm matches. Expanded clones are given a class, and other clones once, few, many or no size at all.

D gene: -
clone size: -
J gene: TRBJ1-2
V gene: TRBV7-9
CDR3 DNA: TGTGCCAGCAGCTTAGTGGGGGCGGATGGCTACACCTTC
CDR3 protein: CASSLVGADGYTF

D gene: -
clone size: -
J gene: TRBJ1-2
V gene: TRBV7-2
CDR3 DNA: TGTGCCAGCAGCTCCTACTCGCGGGGGGTCGGCTACACCTTC
CDR3 protein: CASSSYSRGVGYTF

D gene: -
clone size: once
J gene: TRBJ1-2
V gene: TRBV11-2
CDR3 DNA: TGTGCCAGCAGCTTAGGATGGGAGAGGGGCTACACCTTC
CDR3 protein: CASSLGWERGYTF

D gene: -
clone size: -
J gene: TRBJ2-2
V gene: TRBV9
CDR3 DNA: TGTGCCAGCAGCGTAGGGGGGGGGCCGAACACCGGGGAGCTGTTTTTT
CDR3 protein: CASSVGGGPNTGELFF

D gene: -
clone size: -
J gene: TRBJ2-1
V gene: TRBV7-9
CDR3 DNA: TGTGCCAGCAGCTTAGCTAGCGAGCAGTTCTTC
CDR3 protein: CASSLASEQFF

D gene: -
clone size: -
J gene: TRBJ1-4
V gene: TRBV7-2
CDR3 DNA: TGTGCCAGCAGCCCAAGGGGGGGCATGTCTGAAAAACTGTTTTTT
CDR3 protein: CASSPRGGMSEKLFF

D gene: -
clone size: -
J gene: TRBJ1-1
V gene: TRBV18
CDR3 DNA: TGTGCCAGCTCACCAGATGTTGGTACTGAAGCTTTCTTT
CDR3 protein: CASSPDVGTEAFF

D gene: -
clone size: -
J gene: TRBJ2-2
V gene: TRBV20-1
CDR3 DNA: TGCAGTGCTAGTGGTTTCGGGGAGCTGTTTTTT
CDR3 protein: CSASGFGELFF

D gene: -
clone size: -
J gene: TRBJ2-2
V gene: TRBV4-1
CDR3 DNA: TGCGCCAGCAGCCAAGTTCAGGGGAACACCGGGGAGCTGTTTTTT
CDR3 protein: CASSQVQGNTGELFF

D gene: -
clone size: medium-sized
J gene: TRBJ1-6
V gene: TRBV19
CDR3 DNA: TGTGCCAGTAGTGAGACAGGAGCACCCCTCCACTTT
CDR3 protein: CASSETGAPLHF

D gene: -
clone size: -
J gene: TRBJ2-3
V gene: TRBV2
CDR3 DNA: TGTGCCAGCATCCTGGGAGCAGGCCCCCTGTCGCAGTATTTT
CDR3 protein: CASILGAGPLSQYF

D gene: -
clone size: -
J gene: TRBJ1-1
V gene: TRBV19
CDR3 DNA: TGTGCCAGTAGTAACAACAGGGCTCCAAACACTGAAGCTTTCTTT
CDR3 protein: CASSNNRAPNTEAFF

D gene: -
clone size: -
J gene: TRBJ2-6
V gene: TRBV7-9
CDR3 DNA: TGTGCCAGCAGCTCCGGACAATTTCTGAAGTATGGGGCCAACGTCCTGACTTTC
CDR3 protein: CASSSGQFLKYGANVLTF

D gene: -
clone size: -
J gene: TRBJ1-1
V gene: TRBV11-2
CDR3 DNA: TGTGCCAGCAGCTTAGGCGCTTCGACGAACACTGAAGCTTTCTTT
CDR3 protein: CASSLGASTNTEAFF

D gene: TRBD1
clone size: -
J gene: TRBJ2-1
V gene: TRBV5-5
CDR3 DNA: TGTGCCAGCAGCATTGACAGGGGCACCTACAATGAGCAGTTCTTC
CDR3 protein: CASSIDRGTYNEQFF

D gene: TRBD1
clone size: -
J gene: TRBJ1-2
V gene: TRBV7-2
CDR3 DNA: TGTGCCAGCAGCTTAGTTGGGACAGGGTTTTATGGCTACACCTTC
CDR3 protein: CASSLVGTGFYGYTF

D gene: -
clone size: -
J gene: TRBJ1-6
V gene: TRBV14
CDR3 DNA: TGTGCCAGCAGACCTACAGGGATTTCACCCCTCCACTTT
CDR3 protein: CASRPTGISPLHF

D gene: -
clone size: medium-sized
J gene: TRBJ1-1
V gene: TRBV15
CDR3 DNA: TGTGCCACCAGCAGCACGGGGACCACTGAAGCTTTCTTT
CDR3 protein: CATSSTGTTEAFF

D gene: -
clone size: -
J gene: TRBJ1-2
V gene: TRBV7-2
CDR3 DNA: TGTGCCAGCAGCTTAGTGTCGAATGGCTACACCTTC
CDR3 protein: CASSLVSNGYTF

D gene: -
clone size: -
J gene: TRBJ2-1
V gene: TRBV6-6
CDR3 DNA: TGTGCCAGCAGTTACCGGGATGAGCAGTTCTTC
CDR3 protein: CASSYRDEQFF

D gene: -
clone size: -
J gene: TRBJ2-1
V gene: TRBV4-1
CDR3 DNA: TGCGCCAGCAGCCAGTACGGTGGGCGCGATGAGCAGTTCTTC
CDR3 protein: CASSQYGGRDEQFF

D gene: -
clone size: few
J gene: TRBJ1-1
V gene: TRBV4-3
CDR3 DNA: TGCGCCAGCAGCCAAGATGGACGTACTGAAGCTTTCTTT
CDR3 protein: CASSQDGRTEAFF

D gene: -
clone size: -
J gene: TRBJ1-2
V gene: TRBV6-5
CDR3 DNA: TGTGCCAGCAGTCGCGGAGAGGGGCTGACTAGGGGCTACACCTTC
CDR3 protein: CASSRGEGLTRGYTF

D gene: TRBD2
clone size: -
J gene: TRBJ2-5
V gene: TRBV7-8
CDR3 DNA: TGTGCCAGCAGCCCTAATTGGCGGGGGGAAGAGACCCAGTACTTC
CDR3 protein: CASSPNWRGEETQYF

D gene: -
clone size: few
J gene: TRBJ1-1
V gene: TRBV7-8
CDR3 DNA: TGTGCCAGCAGCTTGGCAGGGTGGACTGAAGCTTTCTTT
CDR3 protein: CASSLAGWTEAFF

D gene: -
clone size: -
J gene: TRBJ2-5
V gene: TRBV18
CDR3 DNA: TGTGCCAGCTCACCCTCTATTGGGCTTCCTACGCAAGAGACCCAGTACTTC
CDR3 protein: CASSPSIGLPTQETQYF

D gene: -
clone size: -
J gene: TRBJ1-2
V gene: TRBV5-6
CDR3 DNA: TGTGCCAGCAGCCCCACAGGGACTGTCGGCTACACCTTC
CDR3 protein: CASSPTGTVGYTF

D gene: -
clone size: -
J gene: TRBJ2-2
V gene: TRBV9
CDR3 DNA: TGTGCCTCAGGGGAGGGGCCCAACACCGGGGAGCTGTTTTTT
CDR3 protein: CASGEGPNTGELFF

D gene: TRBD1
clone size: -
J gene: TRBJ2-3
V gene: TRBV7-2
CDR3 DNA: TGTGCCAGCAGCTGGACAGGGGGCAACACAGATACGCAGTATTTT
CDR3 protein: CASSWTGGNTDTQYF

D gene: -
clone size: -
J gene: TRBJ2-7
V gene: TRBV6-1
CDR3 DNA: TGTGCCAGCAGTGAATTGGGACGGTACTCCTACGAGCAGTACTTC
CDR3 protein: CASSELGRYSYEQYF

D gene: TRBD1
clone size: -
J gene: TRBJ1-2
V gene: TRBV18
CDR3 DNA: TGTGCCAGCTCACCGGGACAGGACCTCTATGGCTACACCTTC
CDR3 protein: CASSPGQDLYGYTF

D gene: TRBD1
clone size: few
J gene: TRBJ1-2
V gene: TRBV28
CDR3 DNA: TGTGCCAGCAGTTCACAGGGGGCTAACTATGGCTACACCTTC
CDR3 protein: CASSSQGANYGYTF

D gene: -
clone size: few
J gene: TRBJ1-1
V gene: TRBV19
CDR3 DNA: TGTGCCAGTAGTGAGGGAAGAAACACTGAAGCTTTCTTT
CDR3 protein: CASSEGRNTEAFF

D gene: TRBD1
clone size: few
J gene: TRBJ2-3
V gene: TRBV2
CDR3 DNA: TGTGCCAGCAGTTACAGGGGCCCAGATACGCAGTATTTT
CDR3 protein: CASSYRGPDTQYF

D gene: -
clone size: -
J gene: TRBJ2-2
V gene: TRBV2
CDR3 DNA: TGTGCCAGCAGTGGTCAAGTGGTCGGGGAGCTGTTTTTT
CDR3 protein: CASSGQVVGELFF

D gene: TRBD2
clone size: few
J gene: TRBJ2-1
V gene: TRBV11-3
CDR3 DNA: TGTGCCAGCAGCTTATTAGCGGGGGGTTCCTACAATGAGCAGTTCTTC
CDR3 protein: CASSLLAGGSYNEQFF

D gene: -
clone size: -
J gene: TRBJ1-1
V gene: TRBV5-1
CDR3 DNA: TGCGCCAGCAGCCCCCCCCCAGGGACATCCCATGAAGCTTTCTTT
CDR3 protein: CASSPPPGTSHEAFF

D gene: TRBD2
clone size: -
J gene: TRBJ2-7
V gene: TRBV7-2
CDR3 DNA: TGTGCCAGCAGCTTGTTGAGCGGGGGTTCCTACGAGCAGTACTTC
CDR3 protein: CASSLLSGGSYEQYF

D gene: -
clone size: few
J gene: TRBJ1-3
V gene: TRBV21-1
CDR3 DNA: TGTGCCAGCAGCAAAAGACAGGGCCCCTCTGGAAACACCATATATTTT
CDR3 protein: CASSKRQGPSGNTIYF

D gene: -
clone size: -
J gene: TRBJ2-3
V gene: TRBV2
CDR3 DNA: TGTGCCAGCAGTCCCGTGAGGGGGGGCCTGGATACGCAGTATTTT
CDR3 protein: CASSPVRGGLDTQYF

D gene: -
clone size: -
J gene: TRBJ2-2
V gene: TRBV7-8
CDR3 DNA: TGTGCCAGCAGCTTAGCGCTAATGTTATCTAGAACCGGGGAGCTGTTTTTT
CDR3 protein: CASSLALMLSRTGELFF

D gene: -
clone size: -
J gene: TRBJ2-1
V gene: TRBV19
CDR3 DNA: TGTGCCAGTAGTACTGCTTCCTCCTACAATGAGCAGTTCTTC
CDR3 protein: CASSTASSYNEQFF

D gene: -
clone size: -
J gene: TRBJ2-1
V gene: TRBV27
CDR3 DNA: TGTGCCAGCAGTTTATATGGGAGTAGGGGGGCCCACAATGAGCAGTTCTTC
CDR3 protein: CASSLYGSRGAHNEQFF

D gene: -
clone size: -
J gene: TRBJ1-5
V gene: TRBV6-5
CDR3 DNA: TGTGCCAGCAGTCGCTCCCCCCAGAGCAATCAGCCCCAGCATTTT
CDR3 protein: CASSRSPQSNQPQHF

D gene: -
clone size: -
J gene: TRBJ2-7
V gene: TRBV5-1
CDR3 DNA: TGCGCCAGCAGCTTGCAGGCCCGCACCGAGCAGTACTTC
CDR3 protein: CASSLQARTEQYF

D gene: TRBD1
clone size: few
J gene: TRBJ1-1
V gene: TRBV5-1
CDR3 DNA: TGCGCCAGCAGCCAAATAGGGGGACAGGGCAGGGGGAACACTGAAGCTTTCTTT
CDR3 protein: CASSQIGGQGRGNTEAFF

D gene: -
clone size: -
J gene: TRBJ2-3
V gene: TRBV5-5
CDR3 DNA: TGTGCCAGCAGCTTGACAGGGTCGTTCAGCACAGATACGCAGTATTTT
CDR3 protein: CASSLTGSFSTDTQYF

D gene: TRBD1
clone size: -
J gene: TRBJ1-3
V gene: TRBV6-5
CDR3 DNA: TGTGCCAGCAGTTATAGGACAGGGAATGGAAACACCATATATTTT
CDR3 protein: CASSYRTGNGNTIYF

D gene: -
clone size: -
J gene: TRBJ1-1
V gene: TRBV6-4
CDR3 DNA: TGTGCCAGCAGGCGGGGGGCGGAAAACACTGAAGCTTTCTTT
CDR3 protein: CASRRGAENTEAFF

D gene: TRBD2
clone size: -
J gene: TRBJ2-3
V gene: TRBV19
CDR3 DNA: TGTGCCGCCACCTCGGGACTAGCTTCGGATACGCAGTATTTT
CDR3 protein: CAATSGLASDTQYF

D gene: -
clone size: once
J gene: TRBJ1-3
V gene: TRBV28
CDR3 DNA: TGTGCCAGCAGTCTCACGAATGGAAACACCATATATTTT
CDR3 protein: CASSLTNGNTIYF

D gene: -
clone size: -
J gene: TRBJ1-5
V gene: TRBV7-9
CDR3 DNA: TGTGCCAGCAGCTTAGCTCACCGTAGTAGCAATCAGCCCCAGCATTTT
CDR3 protein: CASSLAHRSSNQPQHF

D gene: -
clone size: -
J gene: TRBJ1-6
V gene: TRBV28
CDR3 DNA: TGTGCCAGCAGTTCCCCGGGACTGAGTAATTCACCCCTCCACTTT
CDR3 protein: CASSSPGLSNSPLHF

D gene: -
clone size: -
J gene: TRBJ2-3
V gene: TRBV12-5
CDR3 DNA: TGTGCTAGTGGTTTGGATAGTAGCACAGATACGCAGTATTTT
CDR3 protein: CASGLDSSTDTQYF

D gene: -
clone size: -
J gene: TRBJ2-3
V gene: TRBV18
CDR3 DNA: TGTGCCAGCTCACCATCGGGGGCGCGAGATACGCAGTATTTT
CDR3 protein: CASSPSGARDTQYF

D gene: -
clone size: -
J gene: TRBJ2-3
V gene: TRBV7-9
CDR3 DNA: TGTGCCAGCAGCTCGCGCGGAGCCACAGATACGCAGTATTTT
CDR3 protein: CASSSRGATDTQYF

D gene: -
clone size: -
J gene: TRBJ2-7
V gene: TRBV6-5
CDR3 DNA: TGTGCCAGCAGCCCCAGAGGCGGCTCCTACGAGCAGTACTTC
CDR3 protein: CASSPRGGSYEQYF